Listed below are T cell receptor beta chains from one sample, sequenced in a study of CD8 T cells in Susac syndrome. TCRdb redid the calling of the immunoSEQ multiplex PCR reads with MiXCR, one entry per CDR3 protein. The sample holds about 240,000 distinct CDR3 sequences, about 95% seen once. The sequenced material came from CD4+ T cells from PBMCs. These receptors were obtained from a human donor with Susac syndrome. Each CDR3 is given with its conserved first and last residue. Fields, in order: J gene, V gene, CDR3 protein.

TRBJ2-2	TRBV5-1	CASSSDRGTGELFF
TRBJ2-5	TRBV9	CASSVATSGPQETQYF
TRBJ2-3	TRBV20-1	CSGLDRGRSTDTQYF
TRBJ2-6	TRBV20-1	CSAPDRDPGANVLTF
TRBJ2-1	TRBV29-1	CSVESESGSLSYNEQFF
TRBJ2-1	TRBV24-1	CATSDPLLSNEQFF
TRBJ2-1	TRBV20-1	CSARETNEQFF
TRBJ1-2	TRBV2	CASRDRSNYGYTF
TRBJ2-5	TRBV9	CASSRGNSERKETQYF
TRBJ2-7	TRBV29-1	CSVEAASGNYEQYF
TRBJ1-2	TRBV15	CATSTDRSGYGYTF
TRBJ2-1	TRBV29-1	CSVGGVGISDGNEQFF
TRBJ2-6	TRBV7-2	CASSFRQGSGANVLTF
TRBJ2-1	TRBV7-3	CASSLGSGDEQFF
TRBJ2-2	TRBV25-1	CASSEFQRVNTGELFF
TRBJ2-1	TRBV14	CASSRALELYNEQFF
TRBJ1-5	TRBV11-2	CASSPRRGRQSNQPQHF